The clone carrying this TCR beta chain turned up a few times. The antigen remains undetermined. A much larger clone lies a single base off, so this may be a read error. Other DNA variants within this sample encode the same CDR3. This sample was included in a study of beta chain features in type 1 diabetes. Notes on the study in general: Equally in patients and controls, shorter templates might have been favored by PCR. Moderate but significant shortening of TCRB CDR3s was recorded in all four CD4+ subsets from Type 1 diabetes patients. For patients, the naive, central memory and Treg TCRB repertoires appeared more alike than for healthy donors.

Reverse transcription of all isolated RNA meant that expressed TCRB transcripts were sequenced. Generated by immunoSEQ multiplex PCR, the TCRdb table keeps only in-frame clones and is missing some. Here the sample spans about 340,000 clones, over 7% being singletons. V dropped 5 bases and J dropped 8; count of bases not matched to a gene: 3. CDR3 length equals 14 residues. Germline V gene sequence: CDR1 SEHNR, CDR2 FQNEAQ (reference sequence). V usage is TRBV7-9 and J usage is TRBJ1-6; 10 bases fit TRBD1. The receptor comes from a man aged 25 to 40 with type 1 diabetes. Sequencing input: central memory CD4+ T cells from blood. This CDR3 is CASSLGTGDSPLHF. The CDR3 DNA sequence: TGTGCCAGCAGCCTTGGGACAGGGGATTCACCCCTCCACTTT. Together with reference TRBV7-9 and TRBJ1-6, the CDR3 gives the full variable domain: DTGVSQNPRHKITKRGQNVTFRCDPISEHNRLYWYRQTLGQGPEFLTYFQNEAQLEKSRLLSDRFSAERPKGSFSTLEIQRTEQGDSAMYLCASSLGTGDSPLHFGNGTRLTVT.